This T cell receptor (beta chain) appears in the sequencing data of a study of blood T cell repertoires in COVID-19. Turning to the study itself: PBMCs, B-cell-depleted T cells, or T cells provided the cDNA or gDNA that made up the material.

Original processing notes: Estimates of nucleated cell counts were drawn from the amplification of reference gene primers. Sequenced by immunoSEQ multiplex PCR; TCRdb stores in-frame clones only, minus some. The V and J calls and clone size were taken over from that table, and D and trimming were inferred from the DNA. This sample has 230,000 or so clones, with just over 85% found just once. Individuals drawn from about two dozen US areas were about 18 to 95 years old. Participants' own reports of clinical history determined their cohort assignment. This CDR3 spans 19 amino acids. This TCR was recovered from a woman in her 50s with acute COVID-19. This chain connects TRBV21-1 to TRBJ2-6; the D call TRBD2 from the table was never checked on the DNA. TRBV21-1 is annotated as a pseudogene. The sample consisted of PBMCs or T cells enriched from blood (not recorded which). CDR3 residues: CASSKASGGNYSGANVLTF. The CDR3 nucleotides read TGTGCCAGCAGCAAAGCCTCGGGCGGGAACTACTCTGGGGCCAACGTCCTGACTTTC.